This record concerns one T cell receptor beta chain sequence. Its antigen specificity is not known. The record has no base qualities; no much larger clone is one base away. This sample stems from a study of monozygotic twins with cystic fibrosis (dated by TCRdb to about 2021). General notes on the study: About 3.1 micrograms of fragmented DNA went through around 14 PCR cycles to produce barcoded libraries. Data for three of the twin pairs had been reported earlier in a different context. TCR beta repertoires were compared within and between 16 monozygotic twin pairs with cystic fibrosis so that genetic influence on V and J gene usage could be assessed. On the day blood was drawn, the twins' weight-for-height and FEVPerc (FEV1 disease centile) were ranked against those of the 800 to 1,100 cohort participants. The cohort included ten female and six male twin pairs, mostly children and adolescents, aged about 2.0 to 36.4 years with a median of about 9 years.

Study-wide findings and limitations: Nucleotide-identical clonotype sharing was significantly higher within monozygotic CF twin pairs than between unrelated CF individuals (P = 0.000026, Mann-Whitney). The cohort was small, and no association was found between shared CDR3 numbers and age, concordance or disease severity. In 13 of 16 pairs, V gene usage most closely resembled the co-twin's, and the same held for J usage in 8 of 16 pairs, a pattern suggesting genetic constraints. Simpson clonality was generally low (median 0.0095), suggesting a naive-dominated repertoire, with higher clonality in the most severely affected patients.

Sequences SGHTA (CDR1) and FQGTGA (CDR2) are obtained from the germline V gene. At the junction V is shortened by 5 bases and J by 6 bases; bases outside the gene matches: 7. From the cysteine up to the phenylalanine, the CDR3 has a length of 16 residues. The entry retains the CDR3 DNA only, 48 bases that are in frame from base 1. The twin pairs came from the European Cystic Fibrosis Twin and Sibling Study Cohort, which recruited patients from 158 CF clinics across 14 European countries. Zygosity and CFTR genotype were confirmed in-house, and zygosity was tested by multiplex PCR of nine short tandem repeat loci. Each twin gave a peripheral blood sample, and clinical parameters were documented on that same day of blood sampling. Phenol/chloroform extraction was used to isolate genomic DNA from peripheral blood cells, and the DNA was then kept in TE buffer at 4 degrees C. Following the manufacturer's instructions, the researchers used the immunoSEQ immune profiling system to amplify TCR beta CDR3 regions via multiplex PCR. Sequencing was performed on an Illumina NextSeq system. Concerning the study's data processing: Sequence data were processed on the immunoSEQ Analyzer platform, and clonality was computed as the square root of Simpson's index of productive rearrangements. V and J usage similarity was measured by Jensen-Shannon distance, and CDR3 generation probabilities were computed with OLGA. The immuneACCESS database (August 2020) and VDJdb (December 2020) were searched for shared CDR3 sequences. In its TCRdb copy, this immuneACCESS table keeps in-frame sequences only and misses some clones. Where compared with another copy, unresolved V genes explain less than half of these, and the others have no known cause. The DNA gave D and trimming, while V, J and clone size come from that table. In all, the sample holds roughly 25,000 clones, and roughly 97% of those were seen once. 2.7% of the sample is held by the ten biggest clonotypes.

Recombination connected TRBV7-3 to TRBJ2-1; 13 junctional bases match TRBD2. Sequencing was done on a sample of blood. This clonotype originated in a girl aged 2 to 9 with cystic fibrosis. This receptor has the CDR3 CASSVYGTSGTNEQFF. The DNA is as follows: TGTGCCAGCAGCGTGTATGGGACTAGCGGGACCAATGAGCAGTTCTTC. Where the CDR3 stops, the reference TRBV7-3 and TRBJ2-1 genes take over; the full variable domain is GAGVSQTPSNKVTEKGKYVELRCDPISGHTALYWYRQSLGQGPEFLIYFQGTGAADDSGLPNDRFFAVRPEGSVSTLKIQRTERGDSAVYLCASSVYGTSGTNEQFFGPGTRLTVL.